What follows describes a single TCR beta chain. The data derive from a study of technical replicates of blood from several donors. Here immunoSEQ multiplex PCR was the method, and the copy in TCRdb shows in-frame clones only, minus some. The sample yields 65,000 to 95,000 clones, around 97% seen once. Losses at the gene ends were 1 base for V and 4 bases for J; bases not matched to a gene: 4. CDR3 length: 15 residues. Germline CDR1 is SEHNR and CDR2 is FQNEAQ (reference sequence). The chain employs TRBV7-9 and TRBJ2-3; 8 bases are shared with TRBD2. Specimen: T cells isolated from PBMCs. This TCR was recovered from a human donor in good health. The CDR3: CASSLGAGVADTQYF. The CDR3 DNA reads TGTGCCAGCAGCTTAGGAGCGGGGGTGGCAGATACGCAGTATTTT.